The 11 T cell receptor beta chains presented below share a single source sample, sequenced in a study of Ad26.COV2.S vaccination and SARS-CoV-2 variants. Treatment of the sample: around 19 received Ad26.COV2.S at low or high dose, single or two shots; about 5 received placebo; per-sample allocation not given. Day 63 after the first vaccine or placebo injection was the time point for sampling. Libraries were prepared by immunoSEQ multiplex PCR; TCRdb keeps only in-frame clonotypes and omits some of them. The profile shows some 410,000 clones, around 92% of them singletons. The source was peripheral blood, collected in a trial of Ad26.COV2.S vaccine versus placebo. The receptor set was obtained from a person between 18 and 60 years old who received the Ad26.COV2.S COVID-19 vaccine or a placebo.

The V gene is TRBV10-3, the J gene TRBJ1-1; possibly TRBD1 for D (5 bases). Germline values: CDR1 ENHRY, CDR2 SYGVKD. V was clipped by 7 bases and J by 0 bases, with 12 bases between them. This CDR3 has 14 amino acids. DNA of the CDR3: TGTGCCATCAAGGCAGGGAACATGAACACTGAAGCTTTCTTT. It codes for CAIKAGNMNTEAFF.

The CDR3 spells CASSLSGTSGGYEQYF. The CDR3 coding sequence is TGTGCCAGCAGCTTATCAGGGACTAGCGGGGGCTACGAGCAGTACTTC. The chain is built from TRBV7-2 and TRBJ2-7; 14 bases fit TRBD2. Germline values: CDR1 SGHTA, CDR2 FQGNSA. With 2 bases clipped from V and 3 bases from J, the junction kept 3 bases outside the gene matches. The CDR3 has 16 amino acids.

The chain's CDR3 is CASSAERGTRNEQFF. CDR3 coding DNA: TGTGCCAGCAGCGCGGAGCGGGGGACCAGGAATGAGCAGTTCTTC. This chain connects TRBV27 to TRBJ2-1, with TRBD2 matching over 8 bases. Trimming took 6 bases from V and 7 from J; bases not matched to a gene: 11. CDR1 and CDR2 (germline): MNHEY, SMNVEV (reference sequence). The CDR3 contains 15 residues.

This chain links TRBV19 with TRBJ2-7; a weak D match, TRBD1 (6 bases). Germline lookup yields CDR1 LNHDA and CDR2 SQIVND (reference sequence). The CDR3 extends over 14 amino acids. Trimming stripped 3 bases from V and 3 bases from J, with 12 bases between. This CDR3 reads CASSIGDTYYEQYF. CDR3 in DNA: TGTGCCAGTAGTATCGGGGACACCTACTACGAGCAGTACTTC.

The gene calls are TRBV7-8 and TRBJ2-2, with D perhaps given as TRBD1 or TRBD2 (6 bases each). Germline CDR1 SGHVS, CDR2 FQNEAQ. The CDR3 has 16 amino acids. Trimming removed 2 bases at V and 3 bases at J, with 13 bases between. CDR3: CASSLYLGGDTGELFF. CDR3 nucleotides: TGTGCCAGCAGCTTATACTTGGGGGGCGACACCGGGGAGCTGTTTTTT.

The chain couples TRBV6-5 to TRBJ1-2; 8 nucleotides agree with TRBD1. CDR3 length: 13 amino acids. The ends lost 2 bases at V and 4 bases at J; junction bases unmatched: 0. Germline V CDR1 and CDR2: MNHEY, SVGAGI. The CDR3 DNA is TGTGCCAGCAGTTACGACAGGGGCTATGGCTACACCTTC. It is translated as CASSYDRGYGYTF.

This clone was observed a single time. The chain uses TRBV6-2 or TRBV6-3 and TRBJ2-6; tentatively, D is TRBD1 or TRBD2 (5 bases each). V was clipped by 5 bases and J by 0 bases, with 5 bases between them. This CDR3 is built from 14 residues. Germline CDR1 reads MNHEY; CDR2 reads SVGEGT. CDR3 amino acids: CASSGGSGANVLTF. In DNA form, the CDR3 reads TGTGCCAGCAGTGGGGGCTCTGGGGCCAACGTCCTGACTTTC.

This chain joins TRBV9 and TRBJ2-2; D unresolved. The V end was cut by 3 bases, the J end by 4 bases, with 4 bases between. CDR1 and CDR2 from the germline V gene are SGDLS and YYNGEE. This CDR3 has 12 residues. The CDR3 sequence is CASSGSTGELFF. The DNA for the CDR3 is TGTGCCAGCAGCGGGTCCACCGGGGAGCTGTTTTTT.

The chain uses TRBV9 and TRBJ1-4; possible D gene TRBD1, 5 bases. This CDR3 is 15 amino acids long. The germline gives CDR1 SGDLS, CDR2 YYNGEE. V lost 3 bases and J 4 bases, leaving 13 bases between the germline ends. CDR3: CASSGRDGGNEKLFF. The CDR3 coding sequence is TGTGCCAGCAGCGGCCGGGACGGCGGTAATGAAAAACTGTTTTTT.

The chain carries TRBV5-1 and TRBJ2-7, with TRBD1 matching over 9 bases. The CDR3 has 15 amino acids. The germline CDR1 and CDR2 sequences are SGHRS and YFSETQ. V lost 3 bases and J lost 1; bases outside the gene matches: 5. In DNA, the CDR3 is TGCGCCAGCAGCTATGAGACAGGGGGGTCCTACGAGCAGTACTTC. Its translation: CASSYETGGSYEQYF.

This sequence joins TRBV7-9 and TRBJ2-2, with D possibly called TRBD1 or TRBD2 (5 bases each). CDR1 and CDR2 from the germline V gene are SEHNR and FQNEAQ (reference sequence). V gave up 2 bases and J gave up 5 bases, with 12 bases separating them. This CDR3 spans 15 amino acids. The CDR3 region has the DNA TGTGCCAGCAGCTTACGGGGCCTCGGGACCGGGGAGCTGTTTTTT. It encodes CASSLRGLGTGELFF.